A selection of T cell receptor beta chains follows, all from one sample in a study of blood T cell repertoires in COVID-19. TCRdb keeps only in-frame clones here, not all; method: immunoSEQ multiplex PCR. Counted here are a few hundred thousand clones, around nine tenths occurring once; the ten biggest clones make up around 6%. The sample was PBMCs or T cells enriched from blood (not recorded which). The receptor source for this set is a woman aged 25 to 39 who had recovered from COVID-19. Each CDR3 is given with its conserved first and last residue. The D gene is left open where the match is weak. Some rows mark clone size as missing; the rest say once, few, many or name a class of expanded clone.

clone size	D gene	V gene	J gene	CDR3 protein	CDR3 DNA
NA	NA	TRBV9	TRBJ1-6	CASSDGRGPNSPLHF	TGTGCCAGCAGCGATGGGAGAGGGCCGAATTCACCCCTCCACTTT
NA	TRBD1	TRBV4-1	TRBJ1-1	CASSQGDRSQMVNTEAFF	TGCGCCAGCAGCCAAGGGGACAGGAGTCAGATGGTCAACACTGAAGCTTTCTTT
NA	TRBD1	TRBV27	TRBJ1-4	CASSYRDRGDKLFF	TGTGCCAGCAGTTACCGGGACAGGGGCGATAAACTGTTTTTT
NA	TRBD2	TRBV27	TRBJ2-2	CASSYGLGTGELFF	TGTGCCAGCAGTTATGGACTAGGGACCGGGGAGCTGTTTTTT
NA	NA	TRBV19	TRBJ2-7	CASSRRGSSYEQYF	TGTGCCAGTAGTCGTAGGGGAAGCTCCTACGAGCAGTACTTC
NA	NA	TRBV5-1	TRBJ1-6	CASSSAEGLFNSPLHF	TGCGCCAGCAGCTCCGCAGAGGGACTGTTTAATTCACCCCTCCACTTT
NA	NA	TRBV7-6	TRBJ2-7	CASSLGAGDYEQYF	TGTGCCAGCAGCCTTGGGGCAGGGGACTACGAGCAGTACTTC
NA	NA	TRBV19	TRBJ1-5	CASSQSWLSNQPQHF	TGTGCCAGTAGCCAGTCATGGCTTAGCAATCAGCCCCAGCATTTT
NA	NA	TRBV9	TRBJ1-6	CASSVDGGDLVSPLHF	TGTGCCAGCAGCGTAGACGGGGGAGATTTGGTTTCACCCCTCCACTTT
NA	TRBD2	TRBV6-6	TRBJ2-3	CASRPNSGLGTDTQYF	TGTGCCAGCAGACCTAACTCGGGACTAGGGACAGATACGCAGTATTTT
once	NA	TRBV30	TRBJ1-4	CAWRGVGGINEKLFF	TGTGCCTGGAGGGGCGTTGGGGGGATTAATGAAAAACTGTTTTTT